The present T cell receptor beta chain was sequenced within a study of blood T cell repertoires in COVID-19. Sequenced by immunoSEQ multiplex PCR; TCRdb stores in-frame clones only, minus some. This sample has 84,000 or so clones; 80% occur once, and the top ten carry 12%. Deletions cut 0 bases from V and 6 bases from J, with 6 bases between. The germline CDR1 and CDR2 sequences are MGHRA and YSYEKL. The CDR3 sequence is 13 residues long. The V call is TRBV4-1, the J call TRBJ1-5; D is ambiguous. Sequencing was done on a sample of peripheral blood. This sequence originates from a middle-aged woman with active or convalescent COVID-19. The CDR3 spells CASSQDSRQPQHF. The CDR3 nucleotides read TGCGCCAGCAGCCAAGATTCTCGTCAGCCCCAGCATTTT.